The 19 T cell receptor beta chains below come from one sample, sequenced in a study of blood T cell repertoires in COVID-19. Here immunoSEQ multiplex PCR was the method, and the copy in TCRdb shows in-frame clones only, minus some. The data contain a few hundred thousand clones, 80% to 85% of them singletons. The sequenced sample consisted of PBMCs or T cells enriched from blood (not recorded which). The receptors shown here come from a woman in her forties or fifties who had recovered from COVID-19.

The chain couples TRBV7-9 to TRBJ2-3; 8 bases are a match to TRBD2. The CDR3 loop spans 17 amino acids. Trimming took 4 bases from V and 3 from J; bases not matched to a gene: 12. In germline, CDR1 is SEHNR, CDR2 FQNEAQ (reference sequence). CDR3 nucleotide sequence: TGTGCCAGCAGCTCACCTAGAGCGGGAGTCAGAACAGATACGCAGTATTTT. Amino acid sequence: CASSSPRAGVRTDTQYF.

The chain couples TRBV10-3 to TRBJ1-1; 8 bases are shared with TRBD1. The junction had 6 bases not matched to a gene; V was cut back by 4 bases and J by 8 bases. Per germline, CDR1 ENHRY and CDR2 SYGVKD. The length of the CDR3 is 13 residues. The CDR3 DNA sequence: TGTGCCATCAGTGGGACAGGGTTCGACGAAGCTTTCTTT. Protein product: CAISGTGFDEAFF.

The chain employs TRBV7-2 and TRBJ1-2, with 8 bases identical to TRBD1. CDR3 length equals 16 residues. CDR1 and CDR2 from the germline V gene are SGHTA and FQGNSA. V trimming: 8 bases; J trimming: 0 bases; junction bases outside the gene matches: 11. This CDR3 reads CASGPGTGRTNYGYTF. CDR3 DNA: TGTGCCAGCGGTCCCGGGACAGGAAGAACTAACTATGGCTACACCTTC.

The chain has TRBV28 and TRBJ1-4; 8 bases are shared with TRBD1. J gave up 8 bases and V 5 bases, and 7 bases lay outside the gene matches. This CDR3 has 14 amino acids. Germline V CDR1 and CDR2: MDHEN, SYDVKM. CDR3: CASSPGGAGEKLFF. The CDR3 DNA sequence: TGTGCCAGCAGTCCAGGGGGCGCGGGGGAAAAACTGTTTTTT.

With respect to this clone: A junction end diverges from the germline sequence, so it may reflect a read error. The rearrangement links TRBV30 to TRBJ1-3; D is perhaps TRBD1 (6 bases). The CDR3 covers 14 residues. Germline V lookup: CDR1 GTSNPN, CDR2 SVGIG (reference sequence). The CDR3 reads CAWSQGGAGNIIYF. In DNA, the CDR3 is TGTGCCTGGAGCCAAGGGGGAGCTGGAAACATCATATATTTT.

The chain recombines TRBV4-2 with TRBJ2-3, with 13 positions matching TRBD2. The germline V gene encodes CDR1 LGHNA and CDR2 YNFKEQ. The junction had 4 bases not matched to a gene; V was cut back by 2 bases and J by 2 bases. CDR3 length: 17 amino acids. The CDR3 loop reads CASSQLGLAGFTDTQYF. CDR3 DNA sequence: TGTGCCAGCAGCCAATTGGGACTAGCGGGGTTCACAGATACGCAGTATTTT.

This clone has at least ten counts. The rearrangement links TRBV19 to TRBJ2-7, with 8 bases aligning to TRBD2. The CDR3 is 14 amino acids. Germline assignment: CDR1 LNHDA and CDR2 SQIVND (reference sequence). The V gene end was trimmed by 3 bases and the J gene end by 6 bases; junction bases not matched to a gene: 7. The CDR3 loop reads CASSILAGPGEQYF. CDR3 nucleotides: TGTGCCAGTAGTATCTTAGCGGGACCAGGCGAGCAGTACTTC.

The rearrangement links TRBV7-2 to TRBJ2-2; possible D gene TRBD2, 6 bases. CDR3 length: 14 residues. V gave up 5 bases and J gave up 2 bases, with 9 bases separating them. The germline V gene encodes CDR1 SGHTA and CDR2 FQGNSA. Here the CDR3 reads CASSNSGNTGELFF. The CDR3 DNA sequence: TGTGCCAGCAGCAATAGCGGTAACACCGGGGAGCTGTTTTTT.

This clone is a singleton in its sample. The chain is built from TRBV2 and TRBJ1-2, with TRBD1 matching over 7 bases. The germline CDR1 and CDR2 sequences are SNHLY and FYNNEI. The CDR3 covers 13 residues. After removal of 6 bases from V and 5 bases from J, the junction contained 6 bases not matched to a gene. CDR3 residues: CASSTGTEYGYTF. The CDR3 DNA is TGTGCCAGCAGCACCGGGACAGAGTATGGCTACACCTTC.

About this clone: This same CDR3 is encoded by further DNA sequences in the sample. This chain uses TRBV19 with TRBJ1-1; the D is unclear. Germline assignment: CDR1 LNHDA and CDR2 SQIVND (reference sequence). This CDR3 is built from 12 residues. V gave up 8 bases and J gave up 1 base, with 8 bases separating them. CDR3 sequence: CASSFRNTEAFF. CDR3 nucleotide sequence: TGTGCCAGTTCTTTCCGGAACACTGAAGCTTTCTTT.

The chain has TRBV5-1 and TRBJ2-3, with 10 nucleotides matching TRBD2. Unmatched junction bases numbered 6, after V lost 0 bases and J lost 2 bases. CDR1 is SGHRS and CDR2 is YFSETQ in the germline V gene. This CDR3 region has 17 residues. CDR3 loop: CASSLGTSGKITDTQYF. CDR3 nucleotide sequence: TGCGCCAGCAGCTTGGGGACTAGCGGAAAAATCACAGATACGCAGTATTTT.

The chain couples TRBV9 to TRBJ2-3; tentative D call: TRBD2 (7 bases). With 2 bases removed from V and 4 bases from J, the gap between germline ends came to 14 bases. Germline values: CDR1 SGDLS, CDR2 YYNGEE. There are 15 residues in the CDR3. CDR3 amino acids: CASSVGGGQPDTQYF. In nucleotides, the CDR3 is TGTGCCAGCAGCGTTGGGGGGGGCCAGCCAGATACGCAGTATTTT.

The chain carries TRBV5-6 and TRBJ1-2, with D unresolved. CDR1 and CDR2 from the germline V gene are SGHDT and YYEEEE. Trimming removed 3 bases at V and 3 bases at J, with 12 bases between. This CDR3 spans 14 amino acids. The CDR3 DNA follows: TGTGCCAGCAGCTGGCCCACCGCGGACTATGGCTACACCTTC. As protein: CASSWPTADYGYTF.

This chain connects TRBV6-2 or TRBV6-3 to TRBJ2-7; 10 bases align to TRBD2. The CDR3 sequence is 17 residues long. The germline V gene encodes CDR1 MNHEY and CDR2 SVGEGT. V lost 1 base to trimming and J lost 0 bases; unmatched junction nucleotides: 6. The chain's CDR3 is CASSYWALAGVSYEQYF. CDR3 bases: TGTGCCAGCAGTTACTGGGCCCTAGCGGGGGTCTCCTACGAGCAGTACTTC.

The table lists this clone with a count of one. This chain links TRBV20-1 with TRBJ1-1; D is unresolved. CDR3 length: 13 residues. The germline V and J ends were trimmed by 3 bases and 5 bases, with 13 bases remaining between them. Germline V gene data show CDR1 as DFQATT and CDR2 as SNEGSKA (reference sequence). CDR3 sequence: CSASSTEETEAFF. DNA for the CDR3: TGCAGTGCTAGTTCGACTGAGGAAACTGAAGCTTTCTTT.

This clone occurred a few times. The genes are TRBV18 and TRBJ2-7, with D uncertain. Germline values: CDR1 KGHSH, CDR2 LQKENI. This CDR3 comprises 12 residues. V dropped 2 bases and J dropped 12 bases, with 14 bases sitting between them. This chain's CDR3 is CASSPDSFFPYF. The CDR3 DNA reads TGTGCCAGCTCACCAGATAGTTTTTTTCCGTACTTC. The whole variable domain, filled in from reference TRBV18 and TRBJ2-7, reads NAGVMQNPRHLVRRRGQEARLRCSPMKGHSHVYWYRQLPEEGLKFMVYLQKENIIDESGMPKERFSAEFPKEGPSILRIQQVVRGDSAAYFCASSPDSFFPYFGPGTRLTVT.

The gene calls are TRBV9 and TRBJ2-7; possible D gene TRBD1, 5 bases. Germline assignment: CDR1 SGDLS and CDR2 YYNGEE. V was clipped by 0 bases and J by 0 bases, with 10 bases between them. The CDR3 length is 15 residues. CDR3 sequence: CASSVVDSPSYEQYF. The CDR3 nucleotides are TGTGCCAGCAGCGTAGTTGACAGCCCCTCCTACGAGCAGTACTTC.

The chain couples TRBV28 to TRBJ2-3; a possible D gene is TRBD2 (6 bases). This CDR3 region has 17 residues. V was clipped by 7 bases and J by 5 bases, with 25 bases between them. Germline V gene data show CDR1 as MDHEN and CDR2 as SYDVKM. CDR3 protein: CASTSPSGRESGDTQYF. The CDR3 nucleotides are TGTGCCAGCACGTCCCCCTCGGGTCGGGAGTCGGGAGATACGCAGTATTTT.

V usage is TRBV27 and J usage is TRBJ1-6, with a possible D match to TRBD1 (6 bases). CDR1 MNHEY and CDR2 SMNVEV come from the germline V gene (reference sequence). The CDR3 contains 16 residues. Trimming removed 5 bases from V and 7 bases from J, with 18 bases in between. The DNA for the CDR3 is TGTGCCAGCAGTCCTACAGGGATTTCACGAAATTCACCCCTCCACTTT. Translated, it gives CASSPTGISRNSPLHF.